This T cell receptor (beta chain) was profiled in a study of T-cell memory formation after mild COVID-19. This clonotype was counted only a few times. The CDR3 is 13 amino acids. Germline loops: CDR1 DFQATT, CDR2 SNEGSKA (reference sequence). The germline V and J ends were trimmed by 4 bases and 5 bases, with 13 bases remaining between them. From the 5' RACE reads, TCRdb called clonotypes with MiXCR, one entry per CDR3 protein. The sample holds roughly 170,000 distinct CDR3 sequences, roughly 18% seen once. The sequenced sample consisted of PBMCs or a T cell subset sorted from them (not recorded which). The clonotype originates from a man in his late teens or twenties who had mild COVID-19 (a few samples of this study predate the infection). Cell type and time point are not known. The V and J genes are TRBV20-1 and TRBJ2-3; the D gene is possibly TRBD2 (5 bases). CDR3 coding DNA: TGCAGTGCTATTGCCGGGGTGTTAGATACGCAGTATTTT. It is translated as CSAIAGVLDTQYF.